What follows are 5 T cell receptor beta chains derived from one specimen sequenced in a study of blood T cell repertoires in COVID-19. Some clones are missing from TCRdb's copy, which holds only in-frame ones; the method was immunoSEQ multiplex PCR. Of about 160,000 clones listed, more than 60% are singletons. Source material: peripheral blood. The receptors here all came from a man between 60 and 75 years old with acute or convalescent COVID-19.

The chain combines TRBV5-1 with TRBJ1-1, with D possibly being TRBD1 (6 bases). Trimming left V 4 bases short and J 0 bases short, with 13 bases between. Looked up from germline, CDR1 is SGHRS and CDR2 is YFSETQ. This CDR3 contains 15 residues. Written as DNA, the CDR3 is TGCGCCAGCAGCCGTAACAGGGATCTGAACACTGAAGCTTTCTTT. Translation gives CASSRNRDLNTEAFF.

This clone is a singleton in its sample. The chain uses TRBV3-1 (or the pseudogene TRBV3-2) and TRBJ2-4, with TRBD1 matching over 8 bases. The CDR3 has 15 residues. CDR1 is LGHDT and CDR2 is YNNKEL in the germline V gene (reference sequence). J gave up 4 bases and V 5 bases, and 7 bases lay outside the gene matches. CDR3 in DNA: TGTGCCAGCAGCAGGGGGACAGGATGGAAAAACATTCAGTACTTC. The encoded protein is CASSRGTGWKNIQYF.

The rearrangement uses TRBV25-1 and TRBJ1-1, with TRBD1 matching over 9 bases. The V and J ends lost 8 bases and 4 bases, in that order; junction bases with no gene match: 11. The CDR3 consists of 15 residues. The germline CDR1 and CDR2 sequences are MGHDK and SYGVNS. The CDR3 DNA is TGTGCCAGCGGGGAGCCGACAGGGGGAGGCACTGAAGCTTTCTTT. Protein sequence: CASGEPTGGGTEAFF.

The rearrangement joins TRBV7-2 to TRBJ2-1, with TRBD1 as a possible D gene (6 bases). This CDR3 is 15 amino acids long. Trimming shortened V by 5 bases and J by 8 bases, and 19 bases separated the two germline ends. Germline V gene data show CDR1 as SGHTA and CDR2 as FQGNSA. This CDR3 is CASSLRRQVYDEQFF. The CDR3 DNA reads as TGTGCCAGCAGCCTACGGAGACAGGTGTATGATGAGCAGTTCTTC.

This clone was detected only once. This chain links TRBV5-1 with TRBJ1-1; no firm D call. The CDR3 runs to 13 residues. Trimming cost V 7 bases and J 1 base, with 11 bases left between them. Germline CDR1 SGHRS, CDR2 YFSETQ. In DNA form, the CDR3 reads TGCGCCAGCGGTACGGGAGAGAACACTGAAGCTTTCTTT. This sequence encodes CASGTGENTEAFF.